This is a list of T cell receptor beta chains from one sample in a study of post-analysis software for immune sequencing data. In TCRdb, the PCR reads were re-called with MiXCR into one record per CDR3 protein. The data hold some 700,000 distinct CDR3 sequences, with about 60% observed a single time. The sample comprised blood. The receptors here all came from a girl aged 2-10 years with multiple sclerosis. Each CDR3 is given with its conserved first and last residue. Part of the rows lack a size; the others show once, few, many or a class for expanded clones.

v_gene: TRBV9
j_gene: TRBJ2-2
len: 18
abundance: NA
CDR3aa: CASSVVGTSGSYTGELFF

v_gene: TRBV29-1
j_gene: TRBJ2-7
len: 12
abundance: NA
CDR3aa: CSAGQGETEQYF

v_gene: TRBV4-1
j_gene: TRBJ1-5
len: 15
abundance: NA
CDR3aa: CASSQDPGGGKPQHF

v_gene: TRBV5-1
j_gene: TRBJ2-3
len: 15
abundance: NA
CDR3aa: CASSLGLAVTDTQYF

v_gene: TRBV6-6
j_gene: TRBJ2-5
len: 15
abundance: few
CDR3aa: CASRPLAGQQETQYF

v_gene: TRBV5-1
j_gene: TRBJ2-5
len: 13
abundance: once
CDR3aa: CASSVGARETQYF

v_gene: TRBV7-7
j_gene: TRBJ1-2
len: 16
abundance: NA
CDR3aa: CASGRSTGRPHYGYTF

v_gene: TRBV20-1
j_gene: TRBJ2-5
len: 15
abundance: NA
CDR3aa: CSARDSQLASETQYF

v_gene: TRBV7-2
j_gene: NA
len: 13
abundance: NA
CDR3aa: CASSRQGVNEQYF

v_gene: TRBV25-1
j_gene: TRBJ2-3
len: 13
abundance: NA
CDR3aa: CASSEQHTDTQYF

v_gene: TRBV7-2
j_gene: TRBJ1-1
len: 13
abundance: few
CDR3aa: CASSSNPGTEAFF

v_gene: TRBV20-1
j_gene: TRBJ2-2
len: 15
abundance: NA
CDR3aa: CSARASGSITGERFF

v_gene: TRBV5-8
j_gene: TRBJ1-4
len: 13
abundance: NA
CDR3aa: CASSLVAPEKLFF

v_gene: TRBV7-3
j_gene: TRBJ2-3
len: 15
abundance: NA
CDR3aa: CASSLGGGRSDTQYF

v_gene: TRBV29-1
j_gene: TRBJ2-3
len: 11
abundance: NA
CDR3aa: CSVESGDTQYF

v_gene: TRBV5-6
j_gene: NA
len: 16
abundance: NA
CDR3aa: CASSLLQGLAFDEQYF

v_gene: TRBV4-2
j_gene: TRBJ2-3
len: 16
abundance: NA
CDR3aa: CASSQGTLGDTDTQYF

v_gene: TRBV4-2
j_gene: TRBJ2-1
len: 15
abundance: NA
CDR3aa: CASSQGASGHNEQFF

v_gene: TRBV28
j_gene: TRBJ2-5
len: 16
abundance: NA
CDR3aa: CASRKGLAGEWETQYF

v_gene: TRBV7-8
j_gene: TRBJ2-7
len: 17
abundance: NA
CDR3aa: CASSPQGNPKAAYEQYF

v_gene: TRBV30
j_gene: TRBJ2-1
len: 12
abundance: NA
CDR3aa: CAWSVQGDEQFF

v_gene: TRBV5-1
j_gene: TRBJ2-7
len: 15
abundance: few
CDR3aa: CASSGGLTGSYEQYF

v_gene: TRBV12-3/TRBV12-4
j_gene: TRBJ2-5
len: 15
abundance: NA
CDR3aa: CASSFVAGDQETQYF

v_gene: TRBV29-1
j_gene: TRBJ2-1
len: 15
abundance: NA
CDR3aa: CSVLPRGNSYNEQFF

v_gene: TRBV20-1
j_gene: TRBJ2-7
len: 14
abundance: NA
CDR3aa: CSATGTSVSYEQYF

v_gene: TRBV6-5
j_gene: TRBJ1-1
len: 13
abundance: few
CDR3aa: CASSYRMNTEAFF

v_gene: TRBV20-1
j_gene: TRBJ2-3
len: 14
abundance: NA
CDR3aa: CSAQQAGLVHTQYF

v_gene: TRBV4-2
j_gene: TRBJ1-6
len: 15
abundance: NA
CDR3aa: CASSQVAARGSPLHF

v_gene: TRBV28
j_gene: TRBJ2-4
len: 13
abundance: few
CDR3aa: CASTGAAKNIQYF

v_gene: TRBV5-1
j_gene: TRBJ2-1
len: 16
abundance: few
CDR3aa: CASSLRTVVPYNEQFF

v_gene: TRBV20-1
j_gene: TRBJ1-1
len: 10
abundance: NA
CDR3aa: CSAREAEAFF

v_gene: TRBV18
j_gene: TRBJ1-6
len: 13
abundance: NA
CDR3aa: CASSPSRDSPLHF

v_gene: TRBV5-1
j_gene: TRBJ2-7
len: 13
abundance: NA
CDR3aa: CASSTGQPYEQYF

v_gene: TRBV20-1
j_gene: NA
len: 14
abundance: NA
CDR3aa: CSARTSGSIETQYF

v_gene: TRBV6-5
j_gene: TRBJ2-7
len: 14
abundance: few
CDR3aa: CASRSSGQTYEQYF

v_gene: TRBV20-1
j_gene: TRBJ2-7
len: 14
abundance: NA
CDR3aa: CSALHRRGGNEQYF

v_gene: TRBV9
j_gene: TRBJ2-5
len: 16
abundance: few
CDR3aa: CASSVDSYGGLETQYF

v_gene: TRBV11-2
j_gene: TRBJ2-7
len: 17
abundance: NA
CDR3aa: CASSSLPGQGTAYEQYF

v_gene: TRBV29-1
j_gene: TRBJ2-7
len: 13
abundance: NA
CDR3aa: CSVDDGTSYEQYF

v_gene: TRBV12-5
j_gene: TRBJ1-2
len: 14
abundance: NA
CDR3aa: CASGLTGVRYGYTF

v_gene: TRBV7-9
j_gene: TRBJ2-1
len: 14
abundance: NA
CDR3aa: CASRLTSGGNEQFF

v_gene: TRBV6-2/TRBV6-3
j_gene: TRBJ2-5
len: 18
abundance: once
CDR3aa: CASSQHISGGALQETQYF

v_gene: TRBV7-9
j_gene: TRBJ1-1
len: 14
abundance: NA
CDR3aa: CASSLRSGDNEAFF

v_gene: TRBV4-3
j_gene: TRBJ2-3
len: 17
abundance: NA
CDR3aa: CASSQRASGKYTDTQYF

v_gene: TRBV3-1
j_gene: TRBJ2-3
len: 17
abundance: NA
CDR3aa: CASSPFQPGVGTDTQYF

v_gene: TRBV7-2
j_gene: NA
len: 16
abundance: NA
CDR3aa: CASSYRDILLGETQYF

v_gene: TRBV2
j_gene: TRBJ1-2
len: 13
abundance: NA
CDR3aa: CASKEGRGYGYTF

v_gene: TRBV7-2
j_gene: TRBJ2-3
len: 17
abundance: NA
CDR3aa: CASSRRGSRSPPDTQYF

v_gene: TRBV20-1
j_gene: TRBJ1-5
len: 13
abundance: NA
CDR3aa: CSAIAGSNQPQHF

v_gene: TRBV10-3
j_gene: TRBJ2-1
len: 19
abundance: NA
CDR3aa: CAIGGPGLAGGPGGDEQFF

v_gene: TRBV6-2/TRBV6-3
j_gene: TRBJ2-7
len: 17
abundance: NA
CDR3aa: CASGPSGLAGPPYEQYF

v_gene: TRBV11-2
j_gene: TRBJ1-2
len: 14
abundance: NA
CDR3aa: CVSSLRQAFYGYTF

v_gene: TRBV12-3/TRBV12-4
j_gene: TRBJ2-5
len: 14
abundance: few
CDR3aa: CASSPDYFYVGQYF

v_gene: TRBV4-2
j_gene: TRBJ2-7
len: 16
abundance: few
CDR3aa: CVSSQDEADDSYEQYF

v_gene: TRBV20-1
j_gene: TRBJ2-6
len: 15
abundance: few
CDR3aa: CSARGQSSGANVLTF